The 9 T cell receptor beta chains below were found in one sample sequenced in a study of beta chain features in type 1 diabetes. Every bit of the isolated RNA underwent reverse transcription, so sequencing read expressed TCRB transcripts. Only in-frame clones appear in the TCRdb table, and some are missing; sequencing was by immunoSEQ multiplex PCR. The table has 620,000 or so clones, roughly 16% seen once. Sequenced material: naive CD4+ T cells from blood. All receptors come from a man aged 18 to 29 in good health.

The J gene is TRBJ1-4, the V gene TRBV25-1; TRBD1 is a possible D gene (5 bases). Germline V lookup: CDR1 MGHDK, CDR2 SYGVNS. Trimming removed 3 bases from V and 8 bases from J, with 16 bases in between. The CDR3 consists of 15 residues. The chain's CDR3 is CASSDVRGDTEKLFF. The CDR3 DNA follows: TGTGCCAGCAGTGATGTAAGGGGCGACACAGAAAAACTGTTTTTT.

The chain employs TRBV7-3 and TRBJ1-2; 12 positions match TRBD1. Germline V lookup: CDR1 SGHTA, CDR2 FQGTGA. The CDR3 is 16 amino acids. V shed 5 bases and J 7 bases; nucleotides not matched to a gene: 11. The CDR3 is CASSIQPGQGAGGYTF. CDR3 DNA sequence: TGTGCCAGCAGCATTCAACCGGGACAGGGGGCTGGTGGCTACACCTTC.

This clone was detected a few times. The chain combines TRBV7-3 with TRBJ2-1; 7 bases are shared with TRBD1. Germline V gene lookup returns CDR1 SGHTA and CDR2 FQGTGA. Losses at the gene ends were 5 bases for V and 0 bases for J; bases not matched to a gene: 4. This CDR3 region has 15 residues. The CDR3 here is CASSAPGGSYNEQFF. CDR3 DNA sequence: TGTGCCAGCAGCGCCCCAGGGGGCTCCTACAATGAGCAGTTCTTC.

The chain recombines TRBV7-2 with TRBJ2-5, with 14 positions matching TRBD2. The CDR3 runs 17 residues. Germline lookup yields CDR1 SGHTA and CDR2 FQGNSA. With V trimmed by 2 bases and J by 4 bases, 6 bases remained unmatched. The CDR3 sequence is CASSLRATSGGVETQYF. CDR3 DNA sequence: TGTGCCAGCAGCTTAAGGGCGACTAGCGGGGGGGTAGAGACCCAGTACTTC.

This clone was found a few times. This chain connects TRBV4-3 to TRBJ2-7; TRBD1 matches 9 bases. V was pared by 4 bases and J by 4 bases, with 20 bases of the junction left unmatched. This CDR3 has 19 residues. Germline V CDR1 and CDR2: LGHNA, YSLEER. This CDR3 is CASSRHLPGQGDRTYEQYF. DNA for the CDR3: TGCGCCAGCAGCCGGCACCTCCCGGGACAGGGAGACCGTACGTACGAGCAGTACTTC.

A few counts support this clone. The rearrangement uses TRBV18 and TRBJ2-1, with D perhaps matching TRBD2 (6 bases). CDR3 length: 12 residues. Trimming left V 4 bases short and J 8 bases short, with 9 bases between. Germline V gene data show CDR1 as KGHSH and CDR2 as LQKENI. Here the CDR3 DNA reads TGTGCCAGCTCACTAACGGGAGATGAGCAGTTCTTC. Translating it yields CASSLTGDEQFF.

V usage is TRBV15 and J usage is TRBJ2-5, with a tentative D call TRBD1 (5 bases). CDR1 is LNHNV, CDR2 YYDKDF, per germline (reference sequence). This CDR3 spans 13 amino acids. V was pared by 5 bases and J by 5 bases, with 12 bases between. The CDR3 sequence is CATSPRVGETQYF. The CDR3 bases are TGTGCCACCAGCCCCAGGGTTGGGGAGACCCAGTACTTC.

This clone was picked up a small number of times. This chain uses TRBV30 with TRBJ1-5, with D possibly TRBD1 on 6 matching bases. From germline, CDR1 is GTSNPN and CDR2 SVGIG (reference sequence). V gave up 0 bases and J gave up 1 base, with 13 bases separating them. CDR3 size: 16 residues. In DNA form, the CDR3 reads TGTGCCTGGAGTGTTGGGGGGGCTGGGAGCAATCAGCCCCAGCATTTT. Its protein product is CAWSVGGAGSNQPQHF.

This chain uses TRBV5-1 with TRBJ2-7; no definite D call. The CDR3 contains 13 residues. The V end was cut by 3 bases, the J end by 0 bases, with 7 bases between. Germline CDR1 and CDR2: SGHRS and YFSETQ. The CDR3 coding sequence is TGCGCCAGCAGCTCCACCTACTCCTACGAGCAGTACTTC. It translates to CASSSTYSYEQYF.